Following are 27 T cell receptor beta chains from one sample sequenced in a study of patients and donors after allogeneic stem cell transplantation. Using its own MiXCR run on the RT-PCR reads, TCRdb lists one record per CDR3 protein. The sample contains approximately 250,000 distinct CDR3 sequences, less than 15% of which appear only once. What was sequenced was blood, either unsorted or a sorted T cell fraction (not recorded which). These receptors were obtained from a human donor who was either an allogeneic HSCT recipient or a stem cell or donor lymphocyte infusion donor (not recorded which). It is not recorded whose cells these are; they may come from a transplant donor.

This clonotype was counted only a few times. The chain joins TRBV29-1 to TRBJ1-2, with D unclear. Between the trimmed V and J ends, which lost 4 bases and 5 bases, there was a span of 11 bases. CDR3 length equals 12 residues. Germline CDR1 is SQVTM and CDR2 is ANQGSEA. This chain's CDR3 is CSVGPDAYGYTF. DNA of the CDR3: TGCAGCGTTGGGCCAGACGCTTATGGCTACACCTTC.

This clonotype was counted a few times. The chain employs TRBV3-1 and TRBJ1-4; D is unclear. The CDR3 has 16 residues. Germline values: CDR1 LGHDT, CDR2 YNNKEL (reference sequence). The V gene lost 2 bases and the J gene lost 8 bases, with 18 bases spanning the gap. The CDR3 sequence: CASSQRSSGVREKLFF. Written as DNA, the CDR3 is TGTGCCAGCAGCCAACGGTCCTCAGGAGTAAGGGAAAAACTGTTTTTT.

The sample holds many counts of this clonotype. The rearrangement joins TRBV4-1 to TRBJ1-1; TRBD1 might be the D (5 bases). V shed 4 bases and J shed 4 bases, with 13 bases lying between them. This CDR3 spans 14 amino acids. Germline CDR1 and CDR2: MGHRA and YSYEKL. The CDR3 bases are TGCGCCAGCAGCCTTTCAGGGTTCGGCACTGAAGCTTTCTTT. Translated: CASSLSGFGTEAFF.

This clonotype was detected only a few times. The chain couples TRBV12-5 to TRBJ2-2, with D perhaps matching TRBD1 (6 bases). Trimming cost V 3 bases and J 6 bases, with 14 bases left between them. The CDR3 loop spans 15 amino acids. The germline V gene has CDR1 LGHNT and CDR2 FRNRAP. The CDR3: CASGLRQGYAGELFF. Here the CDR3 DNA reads TGTGCTAGTGGTTTAAGGCAGGGGTATGCCGGGGAGCTGTTTTTT. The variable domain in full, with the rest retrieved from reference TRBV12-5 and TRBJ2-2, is DARVTQTPRHKVTEMGQEVTMRCQPILGHNTVFWYRQTMMQGLELLAYFRNRAPLDDSGMPKDRFSAEMPDATLATLKIQPSEPRDSAVYFCASGLRQGYAGELFFGEGSRLTVL.

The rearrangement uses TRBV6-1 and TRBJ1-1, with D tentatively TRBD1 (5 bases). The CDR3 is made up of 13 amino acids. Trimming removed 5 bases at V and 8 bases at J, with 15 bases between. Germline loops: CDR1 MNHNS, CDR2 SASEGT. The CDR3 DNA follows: TGTGCCAGCAGTCAGGGCCGGGACCTAGAAGCTTTCTTT. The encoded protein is CASSQGRDLEAFF.

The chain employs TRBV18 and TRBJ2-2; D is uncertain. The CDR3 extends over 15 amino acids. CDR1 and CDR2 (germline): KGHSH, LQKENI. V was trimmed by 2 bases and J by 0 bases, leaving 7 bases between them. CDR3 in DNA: TGTGCCAGCTCACCAGAGACAACGAACACCGGGGAGCTGTTTTTT. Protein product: CASSPETTNTGELFF.

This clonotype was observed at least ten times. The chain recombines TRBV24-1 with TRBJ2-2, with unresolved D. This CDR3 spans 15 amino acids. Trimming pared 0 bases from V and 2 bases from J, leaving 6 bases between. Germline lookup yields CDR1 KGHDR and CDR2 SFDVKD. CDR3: CATSDLFRNTGELFF. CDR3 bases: TGTGCCACCAGTGATTTGTTCCGAAACACCGGGGAGCTGTTTTTT.

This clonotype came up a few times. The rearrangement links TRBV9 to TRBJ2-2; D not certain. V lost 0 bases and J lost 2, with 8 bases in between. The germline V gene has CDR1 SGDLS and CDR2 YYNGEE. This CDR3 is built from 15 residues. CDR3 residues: CASSVGQINTGELFF. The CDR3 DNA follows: TGTGCCAGCAGCGTAGGGCAGATAAACACCGGGGAGCTGTTTTTT.

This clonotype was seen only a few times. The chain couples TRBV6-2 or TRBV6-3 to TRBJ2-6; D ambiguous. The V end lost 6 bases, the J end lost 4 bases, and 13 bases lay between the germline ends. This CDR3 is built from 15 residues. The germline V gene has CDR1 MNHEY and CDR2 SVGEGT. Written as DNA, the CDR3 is TGTGCCAGCAGCTCCTTAGCATTGGGGGCCAACGTCCTGACTTTC. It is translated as CASSSLALGANVLTF.

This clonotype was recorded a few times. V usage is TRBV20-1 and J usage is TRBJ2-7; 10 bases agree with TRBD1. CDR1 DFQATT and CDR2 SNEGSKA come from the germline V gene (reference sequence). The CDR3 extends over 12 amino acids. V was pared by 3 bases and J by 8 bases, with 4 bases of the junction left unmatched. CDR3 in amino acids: CSARDRGVKQYF. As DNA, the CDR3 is TGCAGTGCTAGGGACAGGGGGGTCAAGCAGTACTTC.

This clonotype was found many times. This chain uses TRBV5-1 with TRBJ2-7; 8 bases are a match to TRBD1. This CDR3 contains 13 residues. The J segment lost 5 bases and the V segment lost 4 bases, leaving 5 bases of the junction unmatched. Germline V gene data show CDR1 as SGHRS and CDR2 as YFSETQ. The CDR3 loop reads CASSPDRVDEQYF. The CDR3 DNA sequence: TGCGCCAGCAGCCCGGACAGGGTCGACGAGCAGTACTTC.

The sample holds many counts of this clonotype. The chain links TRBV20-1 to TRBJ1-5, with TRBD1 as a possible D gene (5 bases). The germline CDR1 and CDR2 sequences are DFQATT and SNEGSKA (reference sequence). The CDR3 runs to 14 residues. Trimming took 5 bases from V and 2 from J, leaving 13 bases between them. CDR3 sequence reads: CSAQTRGGNQPQHF. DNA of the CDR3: TGCAGTGCTCAAACCCGGGGGGGCAATCAGCCCCAGCATTTT.

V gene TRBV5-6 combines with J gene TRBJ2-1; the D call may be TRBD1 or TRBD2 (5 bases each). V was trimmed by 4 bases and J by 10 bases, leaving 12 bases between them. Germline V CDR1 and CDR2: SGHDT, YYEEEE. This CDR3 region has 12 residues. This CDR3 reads CASSREGPEQFF. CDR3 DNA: TGTGCCAGCAGCCGAGAGGGGCCCGAGCAGTTCTTC.

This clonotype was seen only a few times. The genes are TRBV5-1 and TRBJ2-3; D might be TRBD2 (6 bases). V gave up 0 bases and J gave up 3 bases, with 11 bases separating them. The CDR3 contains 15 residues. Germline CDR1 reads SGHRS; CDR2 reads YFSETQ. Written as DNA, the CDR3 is TGCGCCAGCAGCTTGGATTCGGAGGGTACAGATACGCAGTATTTT. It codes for CASSLDSEGTDTQYF.

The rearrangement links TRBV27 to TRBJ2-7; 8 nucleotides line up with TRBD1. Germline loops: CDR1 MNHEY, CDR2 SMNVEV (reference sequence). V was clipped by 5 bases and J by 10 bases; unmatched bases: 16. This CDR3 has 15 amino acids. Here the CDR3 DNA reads TGTGCCAGCAGTCGTCAAACCGGGACAGGCACTACTCAGTACTTC. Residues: CASSRQTGTGTTQYF.

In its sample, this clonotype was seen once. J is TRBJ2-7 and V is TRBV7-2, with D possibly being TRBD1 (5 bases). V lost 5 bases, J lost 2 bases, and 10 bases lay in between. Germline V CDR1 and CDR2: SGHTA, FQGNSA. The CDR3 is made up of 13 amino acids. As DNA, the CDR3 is TGTGCCAGCAGCGAGTCGACAGCCTACGAGCAGTACTTC. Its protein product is CASSESTAYEQYF.

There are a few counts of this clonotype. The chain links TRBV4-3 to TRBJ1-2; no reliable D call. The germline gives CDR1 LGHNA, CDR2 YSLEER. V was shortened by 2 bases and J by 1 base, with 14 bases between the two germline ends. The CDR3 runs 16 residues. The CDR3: CASSQSYTDGNYGYTF. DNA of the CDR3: TGCGCCAGCAGCCAAAGCTACACCGACGGTAACTATGGCTACACCTTC.

The DNA for the CDR3 is TGTGCCAGCACCCTAAGTGGTCCAGGCCCGACCCAGTACTTC. It encodes CASTLSGPGPTQYF. This chain links TRBV12-3 or TRBV12-4 with TRBJ2-5; D gene unclear. This CDR3 is built from 14 residues. The germline V and J ends were trimmed by 7 bases and 7 bases, with 19 bases remaining between them.

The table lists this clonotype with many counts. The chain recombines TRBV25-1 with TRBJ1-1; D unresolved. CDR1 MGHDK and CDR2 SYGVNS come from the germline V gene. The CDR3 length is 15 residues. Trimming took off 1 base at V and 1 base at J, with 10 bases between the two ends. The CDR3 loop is CASSEFGRWNTEAFF. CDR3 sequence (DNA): TGTGCCAGCAGTGAATTCGGCAGGTGGAACACTGAAGCTTTCTTT.

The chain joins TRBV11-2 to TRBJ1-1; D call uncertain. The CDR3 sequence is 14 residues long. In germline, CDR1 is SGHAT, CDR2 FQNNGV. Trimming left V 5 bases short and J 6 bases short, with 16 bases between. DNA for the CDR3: TGTGCCAGCAGCCCTGGGCCGCGTGGCGCTGAAGCTTTCTTT. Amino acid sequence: CASSPGPRGAEAFF.

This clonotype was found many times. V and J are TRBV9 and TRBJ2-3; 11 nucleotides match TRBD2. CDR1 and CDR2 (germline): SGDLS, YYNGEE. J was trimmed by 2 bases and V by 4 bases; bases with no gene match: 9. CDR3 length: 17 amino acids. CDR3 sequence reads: CASSSGLAGGYTDTQYF. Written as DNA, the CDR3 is TGTGCCAGCAGCTCCGGGTTAGCGGGGGGGTACACAGATACGCAGTATTTT. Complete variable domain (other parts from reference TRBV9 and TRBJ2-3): DSGVTQTPKHLITATGQRVTLRCSPRSGDLSVYWYQQSLDQGLQFLIQYYNGEERAKGNILERFSAQQFPDLHSELNLSSLELGDSALYFCASSSGLAGGYTDTQYFGPGTRLTVL.

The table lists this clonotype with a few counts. CDR3 loop: CASSSDFLDGSDYEQYF. The CDR3 region has the DNA TGTGCCAGCAGCTCAGATTTTTTGGACGGTTCCGACTACGAGCAGTACTTC. The chain employs TRBV7-9 and TRBJ2-7; D gene uncertain. The CDR3 is 17 amino acids. Trimming removed 4 bases at V and 3 bases at J, with 22 bases between. CDR1 and CDR2 (germline): SEHNR, FQNEAQ (reference sequence).

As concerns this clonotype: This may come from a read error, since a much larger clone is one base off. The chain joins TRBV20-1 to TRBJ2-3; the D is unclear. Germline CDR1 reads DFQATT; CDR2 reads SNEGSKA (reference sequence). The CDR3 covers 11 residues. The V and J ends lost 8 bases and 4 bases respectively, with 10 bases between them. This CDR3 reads CSSVRADTQYF. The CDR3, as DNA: TGCAGTTCGGTGAGAGCAGATACGCAGTATTTT.

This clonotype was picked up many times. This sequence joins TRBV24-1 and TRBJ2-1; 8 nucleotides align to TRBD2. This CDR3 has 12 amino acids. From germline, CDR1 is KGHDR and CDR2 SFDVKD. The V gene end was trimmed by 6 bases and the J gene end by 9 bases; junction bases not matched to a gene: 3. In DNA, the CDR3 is TGTGCCACCAGTAACACTAGCGGTGAGCAGTTCTTC. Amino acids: CATSNTSGEQFF.

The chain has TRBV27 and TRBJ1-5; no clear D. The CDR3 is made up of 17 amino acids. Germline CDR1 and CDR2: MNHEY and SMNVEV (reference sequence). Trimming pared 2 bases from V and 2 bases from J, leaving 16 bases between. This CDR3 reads CASSLISGSNGNQPQHF. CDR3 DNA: TGTGCCAGCAGTTTAATCTCCGGGAGCAATGGCAATCAGCCCCAGCATTTT.

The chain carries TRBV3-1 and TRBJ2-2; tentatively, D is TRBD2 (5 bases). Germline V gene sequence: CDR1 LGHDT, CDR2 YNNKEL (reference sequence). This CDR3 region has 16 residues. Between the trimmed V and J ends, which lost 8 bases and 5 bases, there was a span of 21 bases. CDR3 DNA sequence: TGTGCCAGCTCTAACTCCAACGGGATGGGGACCGGGGAGCTGTTTTTT. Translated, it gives CASSNSNGMGTGELFF.

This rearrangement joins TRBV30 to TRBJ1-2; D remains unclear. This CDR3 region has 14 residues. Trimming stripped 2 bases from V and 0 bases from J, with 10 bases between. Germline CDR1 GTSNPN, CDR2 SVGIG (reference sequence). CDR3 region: CAWSIYSSNYGYTF. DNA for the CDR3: TGTGCCTGGAGTATATATAGTTCTAACTATGGCTACACCTTC.